This TCR beta chain originates from a study of blood T cell repertoires in COVID-19. V was pared by 8 bases and J by 4 bases, with 8 bases between. Germline V CDR1 and CDR2: SNHLY, FYNNEI. The CDR3 extends over 11 amino acids. The method was immunoSEQ multiplex PCR; TCRdb's version includes in-frame clones alone and lacks a portion of them. The sample records about 250,000 clones, approximately 83% being singletons. Source material: peripheral blood. The V gene is TRBV2, the J gene TRBJ1-2; D unresolved. The receptor was derived from a man at least 80 years old with acute or convalescent COVID-19. The CDR3 region has the DNA TGTGCCAGCGAACAGTCCTATGGCTACACCTTC. Translation: CASEQSYGYTF.